One sample yielded the 18 T cell receptor beta chains listed below, sequenced in a study of CD8 T cells in ankylosing spondylitis. Using its own MiXCR run on the 5' RACE reads, TCRdb lists one record per CDR3 protein. The repertoire holds 200,000 to 250,000 distinct CDR3 sequences, with around 10% as singletons. The sequenced sample consisted of blood, either unsorted or a sorted T cell fraction (not recorded which). The receptors originated from a male donor with ankylosing spondylitis or in good health (not recorded which).

V and J are TRBV12-3 or TRBV12-4 and TRBJ1-2; no definite D call. CDR3 length equals 13 residues. V dropped 1 base and J dropped 7 bases, with 10 bases sitting between them. In DNA, the CDR3 is TGTGCCAGCAGTTTAGTAAGCATTGGTGGCTACACCTTC. This codes for CASSLVSIGGYTF.

The J gene is TRBJ2-1, the V gene TRBV7-2; 9 nucleotides align to TRBD2. This CDR3 is built from 16 residues. Trimming took 5 bases from V and 8 from J; bases not matched to a gene: 13. CDR1 and CDR2 from the germline V gene are SGHTA and FQGNSA. The CDR3 here is CASSRHRTGTSHEQFF. Written as DNA, the CDR3 is TGTGCCAGCAGCAGACACAGAACCGGGACTAGCCATGAGCAGTTCTTC.

This clonotype was observed at least ten times. The V and J genes are TRBV9 and TRBJ2-2; D gene uncertain. Trimming removed 4 bases at V and 5 bases at J, with 21 bases between. The CDR3 totals 17 residues. The V gene's germline CDR1 is SGDLS and CDR2 YYNGEE. CDR3: CASSPFGGPSRTGELFF. The DNA for the CDR3 is TGTGCCAGCAGCCCATTTGGCGGTCCCAGTAGAACCGGGGAGCTGTTTTTT. Drawing the rest from reference TRBV9 and TRBJ2-2, the complete variable domain is DSGVTQTPKHLITATGQRVTLRCSPRSGDLSVYWYQQSLDQGLQFLIQYYNGEERAKGNILERFSAQQFPDLHSELNLSSLELGDSALYFCASSPFGGPSRTGELFFGEGSRLTVL.

This clonotype was counted between two and nine times. The rearrangement joins TRBV18 to TRBJ1-1; D remains ambiguous. The length of the CDR3 is 12 residues. The V end was cut by 2 bases, the J end by 6 bases, with 7 bases between. Germline V gene sequence: CDR1 KGHSH, CDR2 LQKENI. The CDR3 DNA sequence: TGTGCCAGCTCACCAGCCGAGGCTGAAGCTTTCTTT. Translated: CASSPAEAEAFF.

This clonotype has ten or more counts. The chain recombines TRBV29-1 with TRBJ2-3; D is perhaps TRBD1 (5 bases). V shed 6 bases and J shed 4 bases, with 8 bases lying between them. The germline V gene has CDR1 SQVTM and CDR2 ANQGSEA. The CDR3 extends over 11 amino acids. DNA for the CDR3: TGCAGCGTCCTAGGGGCAGATACGCAGTATTTT. This translates into CSVLGADTQYF.

The table lists this clonotype with a count of one. V and J are TRBV29-1 and TRBJ2-1, with a weak D call TRBD1 (6 bases). The CDR3 totals 14 residues. Trimming pared 6 bases from V and 6 bases from J, leaving 18 bases between. The germline CDR1 and CDR2 sequences are SQVTM and ANQGSEA. The CDR3 is CSVSRTRGTNEQFF. The DNA for the CDR3 is TGCAGCGTCTCTCGCACTAGGGGGACCAATGAGCAGTTCTTC.

The chain links TRBV7-8 to TRBJ2-3; D is uncertain. The length of the CDR3 is 14 residues. Germline CDR1 is SGHVS and CDR2 is FQNEAQ. The V gene lost 5 bases and the J gene lost 0 bases, with 9 bases spanning the gap. The CDR3 loop reads CASSPVSSTDTQYF. As DNA, the CDR3 is TGTGCCAGCAGCCCCGTGTCTAGCACAGATACGCAGTATTTT. The full variable domain, its missing parts supplied by reference TRBV7-8 and TRBJ2-3, is GAGVSQSPRYKVAKRGQDVALRCDPISGHVSLFWYQQALGQGPEFLTYFQNEAQLDKSGLPSDRFFAERPEGSVSTLKIQRTQQEDSAVYLCASSPVSSTDTQYFGPGTRLTVL.

Note on this clonotype: A much larger clone differs from this one at a single base, so this may be a read error. The rearrangement uses TRBV7-7 and TRBJ2-7, with unresolved D. The CDR3 consists of 13 residues. Looked up from germline, CDR1 is SSHAT and CDR2 is FNYEAQ (reference sequence). V gave up 3 bases and J gave up 7 bases, with 13 bases separating them. For the CDR3, the DNA is TGTGCCAGCAGCTTCGGCGGTCCCTCGGAGCAGTACTTC. Translation gives CASSFGGPSEQYF. The variable domain in full, with the rest retrieved from reference TRBV7-7 and TRBJ2-7, is GAGVSQSPRYKVTKRGQDVTLRCDPISSHATLYWYQQALGQGPEFLTYFNYEAQPDKSGLPSDRFSAERPEGSISTLTIQRTEQRDSAMYRCASSFGGPSEQYFGPGTRLTVT.

This clonotype was seen repeatedly, ten times or more. This rearrangement joins TRBV7-3 to TRBJ2-7; D is uncertain. Germline V gene sequence: CDR1 SGHTA, CDR2 FQGTGA. The V end was cut by 4 bases, the J end by 5 bases, with 9 bases between. The CDR3 has 12 residues. CDR3 DNA: TGTGCCAGCAGCTCCGAAGCTAACGAGCAGTACTTC. Translating gives CASSSEANEQYF.

A word on this clonotype: One junction end does not reproduce the germline sequence, and a read error may be involved. This sequence joins TRBV28 and TRBJ2-1, with TRBD1 matching over 8 bases. The V gene's germline CDR1 is MDHEN and CDR2 SYDVKM. The CDR3 is made up of 16 amino acids. The CDR3 DNA reads as TGTGCCAGCAGGTCGACAGGGGTTGGGACCTACAATGAGCAGTCCTTC. Its protein product is CASRSTGVGTYNEQSF.

This clonotype appeared many times. This chain uses TRBV25-1 with TRBJ2-5; no firm D call. Between the trimmed V and J ends, which lost 8 bases and 1 base, there was a span of 20 bases. Germline lookup yields CDR1 MGHDK and CDR2 SYGVNS. CDR3 length equals 16 residues. The CDR3 loop is CASGRLNIWGQETQYF. The CDR3 bases are TGTGCCAGCGGTAGATTGAACATATGGGGCCAAGAGACCCAGTACTTC.

The rearrangement links TRBV20-1 to TRBJ1-5, with D perhaps TRBD1 (5 bases). The CDR3 runs to 15 residues. Germline CDR1 reads DFQATT; CDR2 reads SNEGSKA (reference sequence). The CDR3 DNA reads TGCTTTGCTAGGAGGGGCCTGGGCTTCAATCAGCCCCAGCATTTT. Protein sequence: CFARRGLGFNQPQHF.

There are a few counts of this clonotype. V is TRBV5-1 and J is TRBJ2-7, with no clear D. The V gene lost 2 bases and the J gene lost 2 bases, with 8 bases spanning the gap. CDR1 is SGHRS, CDR2 YFSETQ, per germline. The CDR3 is 13 amino acids. CDR3 protein: CASSFEGTYEQYF. The CDR3 bases are TGCGCCAGCAGCTTTGAAGGAACCTACGAGCAGTACTTC.

This clonotype has just a few counts. The chain recombines TRBV5-1 with TRBJ1-1, with a weak D call TRBD1 (5 bases). CDR1 and CDR2 from the germline V gene are SGHRS and YFSETQ. V shed 3 bases and J shed 5 bases, with 17 bases lying between them. The CDR3 loop spans 15 amino acids. CDR3 in DNA: TGCGCCAGCAGCTACGGGGGGTCAAGTGGGACTGAAGCTTTCTTT. Translating gives CASSYGGSSGTEAFF.

The chain recombines TRBV7-3 with TRBJ2-4; perhaps TRBD1 as D (6 bases). V lost 1 base to trimming and J lost 9 bases, with 13 bases between them. The CDR3 covers 14 residues. The germline gives CDR1 SGHTA, CDR2 FQGTGA. The CDR3 coding sequence is TGTGCCAGCAGCTTAAACAGGGATAGTACCATTCAGTACTTC. It is translated as CASSLNRDSTIQYF.

This clonotype was counted a few times. V and J are TRBV5-1 and TRBJ2-1; tentative D call: TRBD2 (6 bases). Germline CDR1 is SGHRS and CDR2 is YFSETQ. Trimming took 3 bases from V and 0 from J, leaving 13 bases between them. CDR3 size: 16 residues. Here the CDR3 reads CASSYSEGSSYNEQFF. CDR3 DNA: TGCGCCAGCAGCTATTCGGAGGGGAGCTCCTACAATGAGCAGTTCTTC.

This clonotype has a count of ten or more. This chain joins TRBV10-3 and TRBJ2-7; perhaps TRBD2 as D (5 bases). The CDR3 has 14 amino acids. Trimming stripped 3 bases from V and 2 bases from J, with 11 bases between. Germline lookup yields CDR1 ENHRY and CDR2 SYGVKD. CDR3 loop: CAISDSSGTYEQYF. For the CDR3, the DNA is TGTGCCATCAGTGATTCGAGCGGTACCTACGAGCAGTACTTC.

This clonotype was picked up many times. The chain combines TRBV20-1 with TRBJ1-2; maybe TRBD1 (6 bases). The germline gives CDR1 DFQATT, CDR2 SNEGSKA (reference sequence). The CDR3 consists of 16 residues. V lost 0 bases and J 5 bases, leaving 19 bases between the germline ends. This CDR3 is CSARDNKGGPKYGYTF. DNA of the CDR3: TGCAGTGCTAGAGATAACAAAGGGGGTCCAAAGTATGGCTACACCTTC.